The rows below give T cell receptor beta chains drawn from one sample of a study of blood T cell repertoires in COVID-19. This table comes from immunoSEQ multiplex PCR, and its TCRdb copy is limited to in-frame clones, with some not included. The sample has some 120,000 clones, 83% seen once; the top ten hold about 5.5%. Material for sequencing was peripheral blood. The receptor set was obtained from a man aged 80 or over with active or convalescent COVID-19. CDR3s include the opening cysteine and the closing phenylalanine or tryptophan. Each record gives: CDR3 DNA, CDR3 protein, clone size, J gene, D gene, V gene. A D gene is named only where the DNA matches it firmly. Not all rows give a size; the values are once, few, many and, for expanded clones, a class.

cdr3_nt: TGCGCCAGCAGTCGACAGGCTCTGAACACTGAAGCTTTCTTT
cdr3_aa: CASSRQALNTEAFF
clone_size: .
j_call: TRBJ1-1
d_call: .
v_call: TRBV5-1

cdr3_nt: TGCAGTGTTAATCAGGGAGAGACCCAGTACTTC
cdr3_aa: CSVNQGETQYF
clone_size: .
j_call: TRBJ2-5
d_call: .
v_call: TRBV20-1

cdr3_nt: TGTGCCAGCAGCCCCAGGCCCAGGGGAAACACCGGGGAGCTGTTTTTT
cdr3_aa: CASSPRPRGNTGELFF
clone_size: .
j_call: TRBJ2-2
d_call: .
v_call: TRBV27

cdr3_nt: TGTGCCAGCAGCTTCGGTTCTCTGGCGGGCACTGAAGCTTTCTTT
cdr3_aa: CASSFGSLAGTEAFF
clone_size: few
j_call: TRBJ1-1
d_call: .
v_call: TRBV7-2

cdr3_nt: TGTGCCAGCTCACCACCGGGACAGCCTTCCTCCTATGGCTACACCTTC
cdr3_aa: CASSPPGQPSSYGYTF
clone_size: few
j_call: TRBJ1-2
d_call: TRBD1
v_call: TRBV18

cdr3_nt: TGTGCCATCGGACAAGGGGGGGGCGGGACAGATACGCAGTATTTT
cdr3_aa: CAIGQGGGGTDTQYF
clone_size: .
j_call: TRBJ2-3
d_call: .
v_call: TRBV10-3

cdr3_nt: TGTGCCTGGAGTCGGGACAGGCCTCTTGGCTACACCTTC
cdr3_aa: CAWSRDRPLGYTF
clone_size: .
j_call: TRBJ1-2
d_call: TRBD1
v_call: TRBV30

cdr3_nt: TGCAGTTCCAATTATGGCTACACCTTC
cdr3_aa: CSSNYGYTF
clone_size: .
j_call: TRBJ1-2
d_call: .
v_call: TRBV20-1

cdr3_nt: TGTGCCAGCAGCTTCACGGGAGGTAGCACAGATACGCAGTATTTT
cdr3_aa: CASSFTGGSTDTQYF
clone_size: .
j_call: TRBJ2-3
d_call: TRBD2
v_call: TRBV5-5

cdr3_nt: TGTGCCAGCAGCCTCTCCGGGGGGTCTAATAGAAATACGCAGTATTTT
cdr3_aa: CASSLSGGSNRNTQYF
clone_size: .
j_call: TRBJ2-3
d_call: TRBD2
v_call: TRBV7-2

cdr3_nt: TGTGCCAGCAGCCTCGGAGCGGGACTAGAAAAAGAGACCCAGTACTTC
cdr3_aa: CASSLGAGLEKETQYF
clone_size: .
j_call: TRBJ2-5
d_call: TRBD2
v_call: TRBV7-9

cdr3_nt: TGTGCCATCAAAACAGGGGGCACTGAAGCTTTCTTT
cdr3_aa: CAIKTGGTEAFF
clone_size: .
j_call: TRBJ1-1
d_call: TRBD1
v_call: TRBV10-3

cdr3_nt: TGTGCAAGTCGCTCTTACCGGCCCGGGACTAGCGCCTACAATGAGCAGTTCTTC
cdr3_aa: CASRSYRPGTSAYNEQFF
clone_size: .
j_call: TRBJ2-1
d_call: .
v_call: TRBV12-2

cdr3_nt: TGTGCCAGCAGTTTACTAGCGGGGACAGAGCAGTTCTTC
cdr3_aa: CASSLLAGTEQFF
clone_size: .
j_call: TRBJ2-1
d_call: TRBD2
v_call: TRBV27